This section outlines one T cell receptor beta chain sequence together with its context. Antigen specificity is unknown. The data belong to a study of T cells expressing NK-cell markers. About the research overall: Underlying the TCR beta repertoires were sorted CD3+CD56+NKG2C+, CD3+CD56+NKG2C- and CD3+CD56-NKG2C+ T cells.

Making the TCR beta cDNA relied on 5'RACE template switching with UMIs. No DNA is given; TCRdb re-called the 5' RACE reads and lists each CDR3 protein once. This sample contains 200,000 to 300,000 distinct CDR3 sequences. Overall study results and limits: In a few donors, dominant clonotypes made up about 28.3-65% of CD3+CD56-NKG2C+ cells.

Germline V CDR1 and CDR2: SQVTM, ANQGSEA. The CDR3 loop spans 12 amino acids. The sequenced sample was blood T cells: a sorted CD56 or NKG2C T cell subset, CD4+ or CD8+ T cells, or bulk PBMC T cells (not recorded which). The origin of this receptor is a man between 18 and 35 years old in good health. V usage is TRBV29-1 and J usage is TRBJ1-4; TCRdb outputs TRBD1, but without DNA this stays unchecked. The CDR3 reads CSVGQGNEKLFF.